These 18 T cell receptor beta chains were sequenced from one sample in a study of response to subunit inactivated influenza vaccine. Each CDR3 protein gets one entry after TCRdb re-called the RT-PCR reads with MiXCR. The sample yields 700,000 to 800,000 distinct CDR3 sequences, about 18% seen once. Sequenced here: PBMCs from blood, sampled roughly 5 days after vaccination. The receptors originated from a man aged 45 to 65 who received an inactivated influenza vaccine.

This clonotype was observed many times. The V and J genes are TRBV11-2 and TRBJ2-1; 10 bases agree with TRBD2. The germline V gene encodes CDR1 SGHAT and CDR2 FQNNGV. The CDR3 has 18 amino acids. J lost 2 bases, V lost 2 bases, and 9 bases had no gene match. Here the CDR3 DNA reads TGTGCCAGCAGCTTATTTCTAGCGGGAGTTCGGCCCTACAATGAGCAGTTCTTC. Residues: CASSLFLAGVRPYNEQFF.

CDR3 amino acids: CASRTTGTGAYNEQFF. As DNA, the CDR3 is TGCGCCAGCAGAACTACAGGGACCGGGGCCTACAATGAGCAGTTCTTC. The gene calls are TRBV5-1 and TRBJ2-1, with D perhaps TRBD1 (6 bases). This CDR3 has 16 residues. V was clipped by 5 bases and J by 2 bases, with 17 bases between them. The V gene's germline CDR1 is SGHRS and CDR2 YFSETQ.

In this sample, this clonotype turned up many times. For the CDR3, the DNA is TGCAGTGCACAGCGGGAGAGCTCCTACAATGAGCAGTTCTTC. Translated: CSAQRESSYNEQFF. This chain joins TRBV20-1 and TRBJ2-1, with 8 bases lining up with TRBD2. Germline CDR1 and CDR2: DFQATT and SNEGSKA (reference sequence). The CDR3 runs 14 residues. V lost 6 bases to trimming and J lost 0 bases; unmatched junction nucleotides: 4.

V usage is TRBV12-3 or TRBV12-4 and J usage is TRBJ2-1, with TRBD1 identical over 8 bases. The CDR3 has 17 amino acids. V was clipped by 4 bases and J by 4 bases; unmatched bases: 12. DNA of the CDR3: TGTGCCAGCAGTTCCGAACCAGGGGGCCTGTTTTACAATGAGCAGTTCTTC. Encoded protein: CASSSEPGGLFYNEQFF.

This clonotype has just a few counts. V usage is TRBV3-1 and J usage is TRBJ2-5; 7 positions match TRBD2. The germline V gene has CDR1 LGHDT and CDR2 YNNKEL (reference sequence). The ends lost 0 bases at V and 7 bases at J; junction bases unmatched: 5. CDR3 length: 14 amino acids. The CDR3 nucleotides are TGTGCCAGCAGCCAAGAGGGGGGGTTTGGGACCCAGTACTTC. Amino acids: CASSQEGGFGTQYF.

The table lists this clonotype with a few counts. This sequence joins TRBV4-2 and TRBJ1-4; no reliable D call. Germline values: CDR1 LGHNA, CDR2 YNFKEQ. V was pared by 2 bases and J by 4 bases, with 14 bases between. CDR3 length: 16 residues. CDR3 sequence (DNA): TGTGCCAGCAGCCAACCCCCGACATATGTTAATGAAAAACTGTTTTTT. Its protein product is CASSQPPTYVNEKLFF.

This clonotype has a handful of counts. V is TRBV20-1 and J is TRBJ2-2; D uncertain. V lost 3 bases and J 3 bases, leaving 11 bases between the germline ends. This CDR3 is built from 14 residues. Germline V gene data show CDR1 as DFQATT and CDR2 as SNEGSKA (reference sequence). This chain's CDR3 is CSASAPSYTGELFF. The DNA for the CDR3 is TGCAGTGCTAGCGCACCGTCCTACACCGGGGAGCTGTTTTTT.

The CDR3 sequence: CASSHLQGSINGYTF. DNA for the CDR3: TGTGCCAGCAGCCATCTACAGGGATCGATAAATGGCTACACCTTC. The V gene is TRBV3-1, the J gene TRBJ1-2, with a tentative D call TRBD1 (6 bases). There are 15 residues in the CDR3. From germline, CDR1 is LGHDT and CDR2 YNNKEL (reference sequence). Trimming removed 3 bases at V and 6 bases at J, with 17 bases between.

This chain uses TRBV25-1 with TRBJ2-5; 8 nucleotides agree with TRBD2. Germline V gene data show CDR1 as MGHDK and CDR2 as SYGVNS. After removal of 3 bases from V and 1 base from J, the junction contained 7 bases not matched to a gene. CDR3 length equals 16 residues. This CDR3 reads CASSDLKRGTQETQYF. The CDR3 DNA is TGTGCCAGCAGTGACCTAAAGCGGGGGACCCAAGAGACCCAGTACTTC.

This clonotype occurred a few times. This chain connects TRBV20-1 to TRBJ2-1; TRBD2 aligns across 9 bases. The CDR3 is 15 amino acids. Unmatched junction bases numbered 8, after V lost 1 base and J lost 7 bases. Germline V gene data show CDR1 as DFQATT and CDR2 as SNEGSKA (reference sequence). CDR3 DNA sequence: TGCAGTGCTAGAGCTTTGCGGGAGGGGGGGAATGAGCAGTTCTTC. Amino acids: CSARALREGGNEQFF.

The chain carries TRBV7-9 and TRBJ2-1, with 8 nucleotides matching TRBD2. The CDR3 extends over 14 amino acids. Per germline, CDR1 SEHNR and CDR2 FQNEAQ (reference sequence). Losses at the gene ends were 4 bases for V and 9 bases for J; bases not matched to a gene: 8. The CDR3 here is CASSYAGGSLEQFF. The CDR3, as DNA: TGTGCCAGCAGCTACGCGGGAGGTTCGCTTGAGCAGTTCTTC.

This clonotype was seen more than once but under ten times. V and J are TRBV24-1 and TRBJ2-4; D may be TRBD2 (5 bases). The CDR3 runs to 13 residues. Germline CDR1 reads KGHDR; CDR2 reads SFDVKD. The ends were cut back, 5 bases at V and 7 bases at J, with 11 bases in the middle. The CDR3 sequence is CATSGTLGNIQYF. In DNA form, the CDR3 reads TGTGCCACCAGTGGGACTCTCGGGAACATTCAGTACTTC.

This clonotype showed up just a few times. The V call is TRBV20-1, the J call TRBJ1-1; D remains unclear. This CDR3 has 13 amino acids. The V and J ends lost 3 bases and 0 bases respectively, with 8 bases between them. Germline lookup yields CDR1 DFQATT and CDR2 SNEGSKA (reference sequence). The CDR3 is CSARNSLNTEAFF. Here the CDR3 DNA reads TGCAGTGCTAGGAACAGCCTGAACACTGAAGCTTTCTTT.

This clonotype was recorded only once. The chain has TRBV19 and TRBJ1-1; 9 positions agree with TRBD1. This CDR3 region has 17 residues. Trimming at V came to 5 bases and at J to 3 bases, leaving 13 bases not matched to a gene. CDR1 is LNHDA and CDR2 is SQIVND in the germline V gene (reference sequence). In DNA form, the CDR3 reads TGTGCCAGTAGTCTCATTCCGGGACAGGGCACATACACTGAAGCTTTCTTT. This codes for CASSLIPGQGTYTEAFF.

CDR3: CSARTGRYNEQFF. As DNA, the CDR3 is TGCAGTGCTAGGACAGGGCGATACAATGAGCAGTTCTTC. The chain uses TRBV20-1 and TRBJ2-1; 7 bases align to TRBD1. This CDR3 has 13 residues. Germline loops: CDR1 DFQATT, CDR2 SNEGSKA (reference sequence). J was trimmed by 4 bases and V by 3 bases; bases with no gene match: 3.

The chain recombines TRBV29-1 with TRBJ1-5, with D uncertain. The CDR3 totals 13 residues. Between the trimmed V and J ends, which lost 4 bases and 6 bases, there was a span of 13 bases. Germline V gene data show CDR1 as SQVTM and CDR2 as ANQGSEA. Here the CDR3 reads CSVVWAPGQPQHF. The DNA of the CDR3 is TGCAGCGTTGTGTGGGCCCCGGGTCAGCCCCAGCATTTT.

The V and J genes are TRBV7-2 and TRBJ1-2; D is perhaps TRBD1 (5 bases). V dropped 2 bases and J dropped 7 bases, with 14 bases sitting between them. CDR1 SGHTA and CDR2 FQGNSA come from the germline V gene. CDR3 size: 14 residues. The CDR3: CASSLSWQGGGYTF. The CDR3 DNA is TGTGCCAGCAGCTTATCATGGCAGGGTGGTGGCTACACCTTC.

This chain connects TRBV6-5 to TRBJ2-3; 9 bases line up with TRBD2. The ends lost 2 bases at V and 1 base at J; junction bases unmatched: 4. The CDR3 is 16 amino acids. Germline CDR1 and CDR2: MNHEY and SVGAGI. CDR3 sequence (DNA): TGTGCCAGCAGTTACCGGACTAGCGACCGCACAGATACGCAGTATTTT. This encodes CASSYRTSDRTDTQYF.